Below, 30 T cell receptor beta chains from the same sample are listed, as sequenced in a study of blood T cells in healthy people across ages. PCR was performed a second time for roughly 7 to 11 cycles using a sample-barcoded 5' primer and a J-beta primer mix. Each CDR3 protein is one row after TCRdb ran MiXCR on the 5' RACE reads. The data show about 940,000 distinct CDR3 sequences, around 46% seen once. The specimen was blood. The receptors were gathered from a man aged 25 to 45 in good health.

V is TRBV14 and J is TRBJ2-2; 7 positions agree with TRBD2. Germline CDR1 SGHDN, CDR2 FVKESK. The CDR3 length is 14 residues. With 2 bases clipped from V and 4 bases from J, the junction kept 1 base outside the gene matches. The DNA for the CDR3 is TGTGCCAGCAGCCAACGCGGGAGCACCGGGGAGCTGTTTTTT. It translates to CASSQRGSTGELFF.

This clonotype was seen once. The chain uses TRBV7-2 and TRBJ2-5; no clear D gene. Germline CDR1 reads SGHTA; CDR2 reads FQGNSA. Trimming cost V 1 base and J 13 bases, with 10 bases left between them. There are 11 residues in the CDR3. CDR3 sequence (DNA): TGTGCCAGCAGCTTAGGAGTTCGTGCGTACTTC. Translated: CASSLGVRAYF.

The chain combines TRBV7-3 with TRBJ2-3, with 14 positions matching TRBD2. This CDR3 has 16 residues. V lost 5 bases, J lost 4 bases, and 5 bases stayed unmatched. Germline V gives CDR1 SGHTA, CDR2 FQGTGA. CDR3: CASSPKTSGGADTQYF. As DNA, the CDR3 is TGTGCCAGCAGCCCAAAGACTAGCGGGGGGGCAGATACGCAGTATTTT. The variable domain in full, completed from reference TRBV7-3 and TRBJ2-3, reads GAGVSQTPSNKVTEKGKYVELRCDPISGHTALYWYRQSLGQGPEFLIYFQGTGAADDSGLPNDRFFAVRPEGSVSTLKIQRTERGDSAVYLCASSPKTSGGADTQYFGPGTRLTVL.

This clonotype was seen more than once but under ten times. The junction does not match germline at one end; this may be a read error. CDR3 bases: TGTGCCAGCAGCTTAGTGAGGGACCAAGAGACCCGGTACTTC. This codes for CASSLVRDQETRYF. The chain has TRBV7-9 and TRBJ2-5, with D perhaps given as TRBD1 or TRBD2 (5 bases each). Germline assignment: CDR1 SEHNR and CDR2 FQNEAQ (reference sequence). This CDR3 region has 14 residues. The complete variable domain, with remaining parts taken from reference TRBV7-9 and TRBJ2-5, reads DTGVSQNPRHKITKRGQNVTFRCDPISEHNRLYWYRQTLGQGPEFLTYFQNEAQLEKSRLLSDRFSAERPKGSFSTLEIQRTEQGDSAMYLCASSLVRDQETRYFGPGTRLLVL.

The rearrangement uses TRBV28 and TRBJ1-5; 9 bases fit TRBD1. Per the germline V gene, CDR1 is MDHEN and CDR2 is SYDVKM. The CDR3 has 17 residues. Trimming removed 5 bases from V and 3 bases from J; junction bases left unmatched: 11. Here the CDR3 reads CASSLAAGQGLNQPQHF. The CDR3 DNA sequence: TGTGCCAGCAGTCTAGCTGCGGGACAGGGACTCAATCAGCCCCAGCATTTT.

This clonotype was recorded a few times. The chain employs TRBV7-6 and TRBJ2-1; 9 nucleotides match TRBD1. J was trimmed by 10 bases and V by 0 bases; bases with no gene match: 4. The length of the CDR3 is 14 residues. CDR1 and CDR2 (germline): SGHVS, FNYEAQ. The CDR3 DNA follows: TGTGCCAGCAGCTTAGCCCGGACAGGGGAGGAGCAGTTCTTC. This codes for CASSLARTGEEQFF.

A single count supports this clonotype. One junction end does not reproduce the germline sequence, and a read error may be involved. This chain joins TRBV6-2 or TRBV6-3 and TRBJ2-7, with D unresolved. Per germline, CDR1 MNHEY and CDR2 SVGEGT. The CDR3 runs 13 residues. The CDR3 bases are TGTGCCGGCAGTGACGTCGGAGCCTACGAGCAGTACTTC. It is translated as CAGSDVGAYEQYF.

The V call is TRBV6-1, the J call TRBJ2-2, with a tentative D call TRBD2 (6 bases). The CDR3 totals 14 residues. CDR1 and CDR2 (germline): MNHNS, SASEGT. V was pared by 3 bases and J by 7 bases, with 12 bases between. DNA for the CDR3: TGTGCCAGCAGTGAGGAGGGTCGAGGCGGGGAGCTGTTTTTT. Residues: CASSEEGRGGELFF.

This clonotype has a handful of counts. This rearrangement joins TRBV5-1 to TRBJ2-5; 8 bases map to TRBD1. Judging by the DNA end, TRBJ2-7 fits better; the J call may be wrong. Germline lookup yields CDR1 SGHRS and CDR2 YFSETQ. The CDR3 is 14 amino acids. This CDR3 is CASSIETGVHEQYF. In nucleotides, the CDR3 is TGCGCCAGCAGCATCGAGACAGGGGTCCACGAGCAGTACTTC.

V usage is TRBV6-6 and J usage is TRBJ1-1; 11 bases line up with TRBD1. Per germline, CDR1 MNHNY and CDR2 SVGAGI (reference sequence). J was trimmed by 1 base and V by 4 bases; bases with no gene match: 5. This CDR3 has 16 residues. The CDR3 reads CASSSGQGAANTEAFF. The CDR3 coding sequence is TGTGCCAGCAGTTCCGGACAGGGGGCGGCGAACACTGAAGCTTTCTTT.

Worth noting for this clonotype: Sequence at one end of the junction differs from germline and may be a read error. The chain carries TRBV6-2 or TRBV6-3 and TRBJ2-1; tentatively, D is TRBD1 (6 bases). The CDR3 spans 16 residues. Looked up from germline, CDR1 is MNHEY and CDR2 is SVGEGT. The DNA for the CDR3 is TGTGCCAGCAGCCGCAGGGGCATGAGCTCCTACAATGAGCGGTTCTTC. Its translation is CASSRRGMSSYNERFF.

V is TRBV20-1 and J is TRBJ1-1; tentatively, D is TRBD1 (6 bases). This CDR3 has 13 residues. Trimming left V 6 bases short and J 6 bases short, with 17 bases between. From germline, CDR1 is DFQATT and CDR2 SNEGSKA (reference sequence). The CDR3 protein is CSAKKGGVAEAFF. CDR3 nucleotide sequence: TGCAGTGCCAAGAAGGGGGGTGTGGCTGAAGCTTTCTTT.

Points on this clonotype: At one end the junction does not follow the germline gene, possibly because of a read error. This rearrangement joins TRBV7-9 to TRBJ2-5; D gene uncertain. There are 16 residues in the CDR3. The germline CDR1 and CDR2 sequences are SEHNR and FQNEAQ (reference sequence). The CDR3, as DNA: TGTGCCGGCAGCTTCGATTTGACACCTTCAGTGGAGACCCAGTACTTC. Its protein product is CAGSFDLTPSVETQYF.

The CDR3 here is CASSFGTGLSSYNSPLHF. The CDR3 nucleotides read TGTGCCAGCAGCTTCGGGACAGGGTTGAGCTCCTATAATTCACCCCTCCACTTT. The chain is built from TRBV7-9 and TRBJ1-6; TRBD1 matches 9 bases. The CDR3 loop spans 18 amino acids. CDR1 is SEHNR and CDR2 is FQNEAQ in the germline V gene (reference sequence). J lost 0 bases, V lost 3 bases, and 6 bases had no gene match.

The V gene is TRBV3-1, the J gene TRBJ2-2, with D perhaps matching TRBD1 (5 bases). V shed 2 bases and J shed 6 bases, with 16 bases lying between them. Germline-derived CDR1 and CDR2 are LGHDT and YNNKEL (reference sequence). This CDR3 has 16 residues. The CDR3 is CASSQQTASTPGELFF. CDR3 sequence (DNA): TGTGCCAGCAGCCAACAGACAGCATCTACACCCGGGGAGCTGTTTTTT.

This clonotype turned up a few times. The V and J genes are TRBV20-1 and TRBJ1-1, with 7 bases identical to TRBD1. CDR1 is DFQATT, CDR2 SNEGSKA, per germline (reference sequence). J gave up 1 base and V 2 bases, and 4 bases lay outside the gene matches. The length of the CDR3 is 14 residues. CDR3 sequence reads: CSARLQGRNTEAFF. In nucleotides, the CDR3 is TGCAGTGCTAGATTACAGGGGAGGAACACTGAAGCTTTCTTT.

The gene calls are TRBV28 and TRBJ2-3; possibly TRBD1 or TRBD2 for D (5 bases each). The CDR3 contains 18 residues. Per germline, CDR1 MDHEN and CDR2 SYDVKM. The V gene lost 4 bases and the J gene lost 1 base, with 21 bases spanning the gap. The CDR3 DNA reads TGTGCCAGCAGTTCCCCCAAGGGGCGGGTACTTCGCACAGATACGCAGTATTTT. Residues: CASSSPKGRVLRTDTQYF.

The chain combines TRBV5-1 with TRBJ2-3, with D perhaps matching TRBD1 or TRBD2 (5 bases each). From germline, CDR1 is SGHRS and CDR2 YFSETQ. Trimming stripped 5 bases from V and 6 bases from J, with 16 bases between. The CDR3 is made up of 14 amino acids. The CDR3 coding sequence is TGCGCCAGCAGTTACGGGGCCTACTCGGATACGCAGTATTTT. This translates into CASSYGAYSDTQYF.

This clonotype turned up a few times. The CDR3 loop is CASTREGALYNEQFF. Written as DNA, the CDR3 is TGTGCCAGCACCCGAGAAGGGGCATTGTACAATGAGCAGTTCTTC. V and J are TRBV12-3 or TRBV12-4 and TRBJ2-1; possibly TRBD1 for D (5 bases). This CDR3 has 15 residues. The V end was cut by 7 bases, the J end by 4 bases, with 17 bases between.

This chain links TRBV7-9 with TRBJ1-5; a possible D gene is TRBD1 (5 bases). The CDR3 loop spans 15 amino acids. Trimming stripped 5 bases from V and 6 bases from J, with 17 bases between. Germline CDR1 is SEHNR and CDR2 is FQNEAQ (reference sequence). CDR3 protein: CASSRDPGGSQPQHF. The CDR3 DNA follows: TGTGCCAGCAGCCGGGACCCAGGAGGAAGTCAGCCCCAGCATTTT.

This clonotype has ten or more counts. V usage is TRBV12-3 or TRBV12-4 and J usage is TRBJ1-5, with D maybe TRBD1 (6 bases). The germline V and J ends were trimmed by 1 base and 4 bases, with 14 bases remaining between them. CDR3 length: 16 amino acids. CDR3 sequence (DNA): TGTGCCAGCAGTTTAGAAGGGGCGGGGGCAAATCAGCCCCAGCATTTT. The encoded protein is CASSLEGAGANQPQHF.

The rearrangement uses TRBV11-2 and TRBJ2-7; D remains unclear. Deletions cut 7 bases from V and 2 bases from J, with 9 bases between. The CDR3 is 12 residues long. Per the germline V gene, CDR1 is SGHAT and CDR2 is FQNNGV. This chain's CDR3 is CASKTDPYEQYF. The CDR3, as DNA: TGTGCCAGCAAAACCGACCCCTACGAGCAGTACTTC.

This rearrangement joins TRBV5-1 to TRBJ1-4; D unresolved. V was clipped by 4 bases and J by 7 bases, with 14 bases between them. The CDR3 consists of 14 residues. Germline CDR1 is SGHRS and CDR2 is YFSETQ. For the CDR3, the DNA is TGCGCCAGCAGCCCCGGAGAACCCCGTGAAAAACTGTTTTTT. It encodes CASSPGEPREKLFF.

For the CDR3, the DNA is TGTGCCAGCAGTTATATGGACCTGCGGGGCTACACCTTC. Amino acid sequence: CASSYMDLRGYTF. J is TRBJ1-2 and V is TRBV2; D not resolved. This CDR3 is 13 amino acids long. V dropped 5 bases and J dropped 8 bases, with 15 bases sitting between them. CDR1 and CDR2 (germline): SNHLY, FYNNEI. Full variable domain (remainder filled in from reference TRBV2 and TRBJ1-2): EPEVTQTPSHQVTQMGQEVILRCVPISNHLYFYWYRQILGQKVEFLVSFYNNEISEKSEIFDDQFSVERPDGSNFTLKIRSTKLEDSAMYFCASSYMDLRGYTFGSGTRLTVV.

There are a few counts of this clonotype. The genes are TRBV20-1 and TRBJ2-3; TRBD2 matches 7 bases. V was pared by 0 bases and J by 8 bases, with 8 bases of the junction left unmatched. The CDR3 is 14 residues long. Germline loops: CDR1 DFQATT, CDR2 SNEGSKA (reference sequence). The CDR3 is CSARDYGGGGTQYF. CDR3 DNA sequence: TGCAGTGCTAGAGATTACGGTGGGGGGGGTACGCAGTATTTT.

The chain employs TRBV5-1 and TRBJ2-7; D unresolved. The length of the CDR3 is 13 residues. Trimming stripped 1 base from V and 10 bases from J, with 15 bases between. The germline V gene has CDR1 SGHRS and CDR2 YFSETQ. The CDR3 protein is CASSLRAQSSQYF. DNA for the CDR3: TGCGCCAGCAGCTTGCGGGCCCAGAGCAGTCAGTACTTC.

This clonotype was found a few times. The chain employs TRBV18 and TRBJ2-7, with D possibly TRBD1 on 6 matching bases. Trimming removed 4 bases at V and 0 bases at J, with 10 bases between. Germline V lookup: CDR1 KGHSH, CDR2 LQKENI. The CDR3 is made up of 14 amino acids. The CDR3 nucleotides read TGTGCCAGCTCACGAGCAGGGGTCTCCTACGAGCAGTACTTC. Translated, it gives CASSRAGVSYEQYF.

This clonotype came up a few times. The CDR3 here is CSVEDLGPGAFF. The CDR3 DNA reads TGCAGCGTTGAAGATCTTGGCCCGGGAGCTTTCTTT. This chain links TRBV29-1 with TRBJ1-1; D gene unclear. Germline CDR1 SQVTM, CDR2 ANQGSEA. The CDR3 is made up of 12 amino acids. Trimming removed 0 bases from V and 10 bases from J, with 12 bases in between. Filled out from reference TRBV29-1 and TRBJ1-1, the complete variable domain reads SAVISQKPSRDICQRGTSLTIQCQVDSQVTMMFWYRQQPGQSLTLIATANQGSEATYESGFVIDKFPISRPNLTFSTLTVSNMSPEDSSIYLCSVEDLGPGAFFGQGTRLTVV.

The chain combines TRBV28 with TRBJ2-1; 8 positions match TRBD1. The junction had 8 bases not matched to a gene; V was cut back by 3 bases and J by 7 bases. The CDR3 extends over 15 amino acids. CDR1 and CDR2 (germline): MDHEN, SYDVKM. The CDR3: CASSFLRGLKNEQFF. As DNA, the CDR3 is TGTGCCAGCAGTTTCCTCAGGGGGCTGAAAAATGAGCAGTTCTTC.

The chain is built from TRBV29-1 and TRBJ2-3; TRBD1 matches at 7 bases. The CDR3 has 14 amino acids. Per germline, CDR1 SQVTM and CDR2 ANQGSEA. V dropped 7 bases and J dropped 2; count of bases not matched to a gene: 9. The CDR3 reads CSAVRDRFTDTQYF. Written as DNA, the CDR3 is TGCAGCGCCGTACGGGACAGATTCACAGATACGCAGTATTTT.